This T cell receptor (beta chain) was observed in a study of blood T cell repertoires in COVID-19. Study at large: Spain, Italy and the United States supplied samples that represented acute and convalescent COVID-19. T cells, B-cell-depleted T cells, or PBMCs provided the cDNA or gDNA that served as material.

Germline CDR1 reads SEHNR; CDR2 reads FQNEAQ (reference sequence). There are 12 residues in the CDR3. V was pared by 5 bases and J by 9 bases, with 14 bases between. Original methodology: Amplification from reference gene primers served as the basis for estimated nucleated cell counts. Data came from immunoSEQ multiplex PCR; TCRdb stores just in-frame clones and leaves some out. V, J and clone size were drawn from that table, and D and trimming were deduced from the DNA. Among 250,000 or so clones listed, 89% were seen once. The sequence was obtained from a woman aged 40 to 49 who had recovered from COVID-19. What was sequenced was peripheral blood. The chain uses TRBV7-9 and TRBJ2-7; perhaps TRBD1 as D (6 bases). CDR3 coding DNA: TGTGCCAGCAGCATACAGGGAAACCCGCAGTACTTC. This translates into CASSIQGNPQYF.